The 26 T cell receptor beta chains reported below all come from one sample, sequenced in a study of cytotoxic CD8 clonotypes in ibrutinib-treated CLL (dated by TCRdb to the early 2020s). The library was obtained by the immunoSEQ multiplex PCR assay. TCRdb obtained this table from immuneACCESS and retained in-frame rearrangements with V and J assigned. These tables miss some clones; where compared with another copy, unresolved V genes account for less than half of the shortfall, and the remainder is unexplained. This sample lists hundreds of thousands of clones; roughly 70% were detected once. About 16% of the sample goes to the ten largest clones. In light of the paper, this sample's time point label describes: around 25 months on ibrutinib. The sequences come from PBMCs, collected after 24 months of ibrutinib treatment. The source is a human donor with chronic lymphocytic leukemia.

This clone was observed once. The rearrangement links TRBV5-1 to TRBJ2-1, with 10 bases aligning to TRBD2. The CDR3 runs to 16 residues. The V and J ends lost 5 bases and 4 bases, in that order; junction bases with no gene match: 9. Germline CDR1 is SGHRS and CDR2 is YFSETQ. The CDR3 is CASSYTGTSEYNEQFF. The CDR3 bases are TGCGCCAGCAGTTATACCGGGACTAGCGAGTACAATGAGCAGTTCTTC.

Concerning this clone: One junction end does not reproduce the germline sequence, and a read error may be involved. The rearrangement uses TRBV20-1 and TRBJ1-4; D is unresolved. This CDR3 contains 11 residues. Germline CDR1 and CDR2: DFQATT and SNEGSKA (reference sequence). The DNA of the CDR3 is TGTGGGGTCGGGTTGGGTGAAAAACTGTTTTTT. It is translated as CGVGLGEKLFF.

This clone showed up just a few times. The genes are TRBV7-3 and TRBJ2-5; the D gene is possibly TRBD2 (6 bases). Germline CDR1 is SGHTA and CDR2 is FQGTGA. The CDR3 is made up of 16 amino acids. Trimming stripped 2 bases from V and 3 bases from J, with 16 bases between. The CDR3 sequence is CASSLGRLGGEETQYF. The CDR3 DNA is TGTGCCAGCAGCTTAGGGCGACTAGGAGGAGAAGAGACCCAGTACTTC. Drawing the rest from reference TRBV7-3 and TRBJ2-5, the complete variable domain is GAGVSQTPSNKVTEKGKYVELRCDPISGHTALYWYRQSLGQGPEFLIYFQGTGAADDSGLPNDRFFAVRPEGSVSTLKIQRTERGDSAVYLCASSLGRLGGEETQYFGPGTRLLVL.

The CDR3 is CASRNIVPYNEQFF. CDR3 DNA sequence: TGTGCCAGCAGAAACATAGTCCCCTACAATGAGCAGTTCTTC. The gene calls are TRBV27 and TRBJ2-1; the D is unclear. CDR3 length: 14 residues. Germline V CDR1 and CDR2: MNHEY, SMNVEV (reference sequence). V was clipped by 6 bases and J by 2 bases, with 11 bases between them.

This rearrangement joins TRBV11-3 to TRBJ2-3; possible D gene TRBD2, 6 bases. The CDR3 runs 16 residues. V was clipped by 2 bases and J by 0 bases, with 12 bases between them. CDR1 is SGHNT, CDR2 YENEEA, per germline. This CDR3 is CASSLLGGGSTDTQYF. The CDR3 DNA reads TGTGCCAGCAGCTTACTTGGAGGAGGGAGCACAGATACGCAGTATTTT.

The chain joins TRBV25-1 to TRBJ1-1, with a possible D match to TRBD1 (5 bases). This CDR3 comprises 13 residues. Between the trimmed V and J ends, which lost 1 base and 6 bases, there was a span of 9 bases. Germline CDR1 is MGHDK and CDR2 is SYGVNS. In DNA form, the CDR3 reads TGTGCCAGCAGTGAATTCAGGGCCCCTGAAGCTTTCTTT. It encodes CASSEFRAPEAFF.

In this sample, this clone turned up a few times. The gene calls are TRBV4-2 and TRBJ1-5; no clear D. V lost 0 bases and J 0 bases, leaving 6 bases between the germline ends. CDR3 length: 15 amino acids. Germline CDR1 and CDR2: LGHNA and YNFKEQ. The CDR3 sequence: CASSQEYYSNQPQHF. The DNA of the CDR3 is TGTGCCAGCAGCCAAGAATACTATAGCAATCAGCCCCAGCATTTT.

Worth noting for this clone: Distinct nucleotide sequences in the sample also encode this CDR3. V gene TRBV28 combines with J gene TRBJ1-2; 8 bases align to TRBD1. In germline, CDR1 is MDHEN, CDR2 SYDVKM. The CDR3 extends over 13 amino acids. The J segment lost 7 bases and the V segment lost 5 bases, leaving 6 bases of the junction unmatched. The CDR3, as DNA: TGTGCCAGCAGTCCCGGACAGGGCGGTGGCTACACCTTC. It is translated as CASSPGQGGGYTF.

This chain links TRBV5-8 with TRBJ1-2; perhaps TRBD1 as D (6 bases). This CDR3 spans 12 amino acids. V gave up 2 bases and J gave up 6 bases, with 8 bases separating them. Germline lookup yields CDR1 SGHTS and CDR2 YDEGEE. CDR3 DNA: TGTGCCAGCAGCTTCAGGGGCCATGGCTACACCTTC. Translating it yields CASSFRGHGYTF. Looking up the rest from reference TRBV5-8 and TRBJ1-2 gives the full variable domain: EAGVTQSPTHLIKTRGQQATLRCSPISGHTSVYWYQQALGLGLQFLLWYDEGEERNRGNFPPRFSGRQFPNYSSELNVNALELEDSALYLCASSFRGHGYTFGSGTRLTVV.

The rearrangement uses TRBV20-1 and TRBJ2-7; D may match TRBD1 or TRBD2 (7 bases each). Germline V gene data show CDR1 as DFQATT and CDR2 as SNEGSKA (reference sequence). Trimming stripped 6 bases from V and 11 bases from J, with 14 bases between. The CDR3 totals 10 residues. The CDR3 region is CSAPGGREYF. The DNA for the CDR3 is TGCAGTGCCCCAGGGGGGAGGGAGTACTTC.

In this sample, this clone turned up a few times. The chain combines TRBV2 with TRBJ2-1; 7 bases are shared with TRBD1. The CDR3 runs to 12 residues. The germline gives CDR1 SNHLY, CDR2 FYNNEI. The trim removed 8 bases at V and 4 bases at J, leaving 2 bases unmatched. In DNA, the CDR3 is TGTGCCAGCGGGGGACAGTACAATGAGCAGTTCTTC. Translating it yields CASGGQYNEQFF.

The V call is TRBV9, the J call TRBJ2-2, with D perhaps being TRBD1 or TRBD2 (6 bases each). The CDR3 extends over 16 amino acids. Germline V CDR1 and CDR2: SGDLS, YYNGEE. V was pared by 0 bases and J by 4 bases, with 13 bases between. CDR3 residues: CASSVEGGSGTGELFF. The CDR3 nucleotides read TGTGCCAGCAGCGTAGAAGGGGGTAGCGGCACCGGGGAGCTGTTTTTT.

This chain joins TRBV5-1 and TRBJ2-2; D is possibly TRBD1 (5 bases). V lost 0 bases, J lost 5 bases, and 11 bases lay in between. Germline V gene sequence: CDR1 SGHRS, CDR2 YFSETQ. This CDR3 contains 15 residues. DNA for the CDR3: TGCGCCAGCAGCTTGGGATTACAGGCAACCGGGGAGCTGTTTTTT. Translated, it gives CASSLGLQATGELFF.

The rearrangement joins TRBV5-4 to TRBJ2-1, with D hard to call. Deletions cut 0 bases from V and 5 bases from J, with 3 bases between. CDR1 and CDR2 (germline): SGHNT, YYREEE (reference sequence). The CDR3 is made up of 12 amino acids. This CDR3 reads CASSLGDNEQFF. The CDR3 DNA follows: TGTGCCAGCAGCTTGGGGGACAATGAGCAGTTCTTC.

The chain employs TRBV5-5 and TRBJ1-5; no definite D call. Trimming pared 10 bases from V and 7 bases from J, leaving 21 bases between. The germline CDR1 and CDR2 sequences are SGHKS and YYEKEE (reference sequence). The CDR3 runs to 14 residues. CDR3 nucleotides: TGTGCCCCCACCGGAAACATCTACAAGCAGCCCCAGCATTTT. Protein product: CAPTGNIYKQPQHF.

The gene calls are TRBV28 and TRBJ1-1; possible D gene TRBD1, 5 bases. This CDR3 contains 12 residues. The V end lost 3 bases, the J end lost 10 bases, and 12 bases lay between the germline ends. Germline CDR1 and CDR2: MDHEN and SYDVKM. The CDR3 spells CASSFSRVIAFF. In DNA form, the CDR3 reads TGTGCCAGCAGTTTTAGCAGGGTGATAGCTTTCTTT.

This sequence joins TRBV9 and TRBJ1-1, with a tentative D call TRBD1 (5 bases). The CDR3 is 13 amino acids. Trimming cost V 0 bases and J 8 bases, with 11 bases left between them. Germline V gives CDR1 SGDLS, CDR2 YYNGEE. The CDR3 reads CASSVAWRGEAFF. The CDR3 DNA reads as TGTGCCAGCAGCGTAGCGTGGAGGGGCGAAGCTTTCTTT.

The CDR3 coding sequence is TGTGCCAGCAGCTTCCGGAACGAGCAGTACTTC. Residues: CASSFRNEQYF. V usage is TRBV7-2 and J usage is TRBJ2-7, with D unresolved. V was clipped by 3 bases and J by 5 bases, with 5 bases between them. Germline CDR1 SGHTA, CDR2 FQGNSA. The length of the CDR3 is 11 residues.

The genes are TRBV28 and TRBJ2-7; D tentatively fits TRBD1 or TRBD2 (5 bases each). This CDR3 contains 11 residues. Germline CDR1 reads MDHEN; CDR2 reads SYDVKM. The germline V and J ends were trimmed by 6 bases and 6 bases, with 9 bases remaining between them. The CDR3 reads CASRGTTEQYF. The CDR3 bases are TGTGCCAGCAGAGGGACGACCGAGCAGTACTTC.

V is TRBV29-1 and J is TRBJ2-7; 12 nucleotides align to TRBD1. Germline V gene sequence: CDR1 SQVTM, CDR2 ANQGSEA. V lost 6 bases, J lost 5 bases, and 2 bases stayed unmatched. The CDR3 has 12 residues. CDR3 amino acids: CSVGTGGHEQYF. As DNA, the CDR3 is TGCAGCGTCGGGACAGGGGGCCACGAGCAGTACTTC.

This clone was seen a few times. J is TRBJ2-1 and V is TRBV7-9; D is tentatively TRBD1 or TRBD2 (6 bases each). There are 13 residues in the CDR3. The V gene lost 6 bases and the J gene lost 9 bases, with 15 bases spanning the gap. Looked up from germline, CDR1 is SEHNR and CDR2 is FQNEAQ (reference sequence). CDR3 bases: TGTGCCAGCAGAATGGGGGCGGGACCTGAGCAGTTCTTC. As protein: CASRMGAGPEQFF.

This CDR3 is CAIRGGRAHEQYF. CDR3 nucleotides: TGTGCCATCCGCGGCGGGAGGGCCCACGAGCAGTACTTC. The chain has TRBV10-3 and TRBJ2-7; 9 bases agree with TRBD2. The germline V gene has CDR1 ENHRY and CDR2 SYGVKD. CDR3 length equals 13 residues. J was trimmed by 5 bases and V by 8 bases; bases with no gene match: 7.

The chain carries TRBV29-1 and TRBJ2-7; D might be TRBD2 (6 bases). The CDR3 has 12 residues. The germline V gene has CDR1 SQVTM and CDR2 ANQGSEA. V lost 6 bases and J lost 3, with 12 bases in between. This CDR3 is CSVLAPNYEQYF. CDR3 sequence (DNA): TGCAGCGTCCTAGCGCCTAACTACGAGCAGTACTTC.

This sequence joins TRBV28 and TRBJ2-7; TRBD2 agrees at 9 bases. The V segment lost 2 bases and the J segment 5 bases; nucleotides outside the gene matches: 7. CDR1 is MDHEN and CDR2 is SYDVKM in the germline V gene. The CDR3 contains 15 residues. The CDR3 loop is CASSLAASGNHEQYF. The CDR3 bases are TGTGCCAGCAGTTTAGCGGCTAGCGGGAACCACGAGCAGTACTTC.

The chain carries TRBV5-8 and TRBJ2-7; maybe TRBD1 (5 bases). V shed 1 base and J shed 3 bases, with 11 bases lying between them. The CDR3 runs to 14 residues. Germline CDR1 SGHTS, CDR2 YDEGEE. The CDR3 loop is CASSLLGVSYEQYF. The DNA for the CDR3 is TGTGCCAGCAGCTTGTTAGGGGTAAGCTACGAGCAGTACTTC.

The chain employs TRBV15 and TRBJ2-7; no firm D call. The V and J ends lost 3 bases and 3 bases respectively, with 18 bases between them. There are 16 residues in the CDR3. Germline loops: CDR1 LNHNV, CDR2 YYDKDF (reference sequence). The CDR3 sequence: CATSSSYELIDYEQYF. The DNA of the CDR3 is TGTGCCACCAGCAGCTCGTATGAATTGATTGACTACGAGCAGTACTTC.